One and the same sample provided the 17 T cell receptor beta chains below, sequenced in a study of blood T cell repertoires in COVID-19. Using immunoSEQ multiplex PCR, the repertoire was profiled, and TCRdb retains in-frame clones only, with some absent. The table records approximately 200,000 clones, about 88% of them present only once. Sequences were obtained from PBMCs or T cells enriched from blood (not recorded which). The receptors here all came from a woman aged 25 to 39 who had recovered from COVID-19.

The genes are TRBV5-1 and TRBJ1-1; possible D gene TRBD1, 5 bases. CDR1 is SGHRS, CDR2 YFSETQ, per germline. V was cut by 0 bases and J by 3 bases, with 12 bases left in between. The CDR3 extends over 15 amino acids. The CDR3 nucleotides are TGCGCCAGCAGCTTGGAGGGGCGAAGAGACACTGAAGCTTTCTTT. Translation: CASSLEGRRDTEAFF.

The J gene is TRBJ1-6, the V gene TRBV19; 7 nucleotides align to TRBD1. The germline V gene has CDR1 LNHDA and CDR2 SQIVND (reference sequence). CDR3 length: 16 residues. The ends lost 4 bases at V and 7 bases at J; junction bases unmatched: 10. The CDR3 is CASSTHTPTGNSPLHF. In DNA, the CDR3 is TGTGCCAGTAGTACCCACACTCCGACAGGGAATTCACCCCTCCACTTT.

Regarding this clone: Other nucleotide sequences in the sample specify the same CDR3. The chain couples TRBV20-1 to TRBJ2-5; unclear D gene. V lost 6 bases and J 0 bases, leaving 5 bases between the germline ends. The CDR3 runs 11 residues. The germline gives CDR1 DFQATT, CDR2 SNEGSKA (reference sequence). The CDR3 protein is CSASYQETQYF. CDR3 nucleotide sequence: TGCAGTGCCTCGTACCAAGAGACCCAGTACTTC.

This clone was seen only once. The V gene is TRBV7-8, the J gene TRBJ2-6; weak D call: TRBD1 (6 bases). Germline CDR1 is SGHVS and CDR2 is FQNEAQ. The V end was cut by 1 base, the J end by 0 bases, with 13 bases between. The CDR3 is 18 residues long. The CDR3, as DNA: TGTGCCAGCAGCTTAGGACAGGTCTTACCCTCTGGGGCCAACGTCCTGACTTTC. Its protein product is CASSLGQVLPSGANVLTF.

This chain uses TRBV6-5 with TRBJ1-4, with TRBD1 as a possible D gene (6 bases). Trimming took 3 bases from V and 2 from J, leaving 10 bases between them. This CDR3 has 15 residues. Germline V gene lookup returns CDR1 MNHEY and CDR2 SVGAGI. In DNA form, the CDR3 reads TGTGCCAGCAGTTATCAGGGGCGCACTAATGAAAAACTGTTTTTT. This gives the protein CASSYQGRTNEKLFF.

The genes are TRBV20-1 and TRBJ2-4; no clear D gene. Germline V gives CDR1 DFQATT, CDR2 SNEGSKA (reference sequence). The CDR3 totals 13 residues. V shed 3 bases and J shed 0 bases, with 6 bases lying between them. CDR3 in amino acids: CSASDLAKNIQYF. DNA of the CDR3: TGCAGTGCTAGTGACTTAGCCAAAAACATTCAGTACTTC.

This clone appeared a single time. The chain combines TRBV3-1 (or the pseudogene TRBV3-2) with TRBJ1-2; D is uncertain. Germline V CDR1 and CDR2: LGHDT, YNNKEL (reference sequence). V lost 0 bases and J lost 10, with 12 bases in between. The length of the CDR3 is 13 residues. CDR3 region: CASSQEMSEFYTF. DNA of the CDR3: TGTGCCAGCAGCCAAGAAATGTCTGAGTTCTACACCTTC.

This rearrangement joins TRBV30 to TRBJ2-7; D perhaps matches TRBD2 (5 bases). Per the germline V gene, CDR1 is GTSNPN and CDR2 is SVGIG (reference sequence). Deletions cut 2 bases from V and 3 bases from J, with 14 bases between. This CDR3 region has 14 residues. The CDR3 region is CAWSHDTGVYEQYF. The CDR3 nucleotides are TGTGCCTGGAGTCACGATACCGGGGTCTACGAGCAGTACTTC.

In this sample, this clone turned up once. The gene calls are TRBV13 and TRBJ2-1; D remains ambiguous. This CDR3 spans 14 amino acids. With 1 base removed from V and 10 bases from J, the gap between germline ends came to 14 bases. Germline V gene sequence: CDR1 PRHDT, CDR2 FYEKMQ (reference sequence). The CDR3 loop is CASSLETAVGEQFF. In DNA, the CDR3 is TGTGCCAGCAGCTTAGAAACGGCGGTTGGAGAGCAGTTCTTC.

V usage is TRBV30 and J usage is TRBJ1-5; 11 nucleotides align to TRBD1. The CDR3 has 16 amino acids. Germline-derived CDR1 and CDR2 are GTSNPN and SVGIG (reference sequence). V lost 0 bases and J lost 7; bases outside the gene matches: 8. CDR3 sequence (DNA): TGTGCCTGGAGTGTACCCAGGACAGGGGGCGGGCAGCCCCAGCATTTT. It yields the protein CAWSVPRTGGGQPQHF.

V is TRBV6-5 and J is TRBJ2-1; 9 bases line up with TRBD1. V lost 6 bases, J lost 9 bases, and 12 bases stayed unmatched. The CDR3 is 15 amino acids. The germline gives CDR1 MNHEY, CDR2 SVGAGI. CDR3: CASSAGTGRDSEQFF. CDR3 sequence (DNA): TGTGCCAGCAGCGCCGGGACAGGGAGGGACAGTGAGCAGTTCTTC.

This clone appeared once. The CDR3 DNA reads TGTGCCAGCAGAGAACAGGGATCCTTTGAAAAACTGTTTTTT. Protein: CASREQGSFEKLFF. The V call is TRBV28, the J call TRBJ1-4, with D possibly being TRBD1 (6 bases). Trimming shortened V by 6 bases and J by 7 bases, and 15 bases separated the two germline ends. CDR1 MDHEN and CDR2 SYDVKM come from the germline V gene. CDR3 length: 14 amino acids. Drawing the rest from reference TRBV28 and TRBJ1-4, the complete variable domain is DVKVTQSSRYLVKRTGEKVFLECVQDMDHENMFWYRQDPGLGLRLIYFSYDVKMKEKGDIPEGYSVSREKKERFSLILESASTNQTSMYLCASREQGSFEKLFFGSGTQLSVL.

The table lists this clone with a count of one. The V call is TRBV11-2, the J call TRBJ2-3, with 7 bases identical to TRBD2. Germline CDR1 and CDR2: SGHAT and FQNNGV. The CDR3 is made up of 15 amino acids. The junction had 8 bases not matched to a gene; V was cut back by 1 base and J by 7 bases. Here the CDR3 DNA reads TGTGCCAGCAGCTTAGGCCCCGGGACTATGAATACGCAGTATTTT. Protein sequence: CASSLGPGTMNTQYF. Complete variable domain (other parts from reference TRBV11-2 and TRBJ2-3): EAGVAQSPRYKIIEKRQSVAFWCNPISGHATLYWYQQILGQGPKLLIQFQNNGVVDDSQLPKDRFSAERLKGVDSTLKIQPAKLEDSAVYLCASSLGPGTMNTQYFGPGTRLTVL.

The chain joins TRBV10-3 to TRBJ1-4, with 9 bases lining up with TRBD1. The CDR3 covers 17 residues. V lost 0 bases and J lost 7; bases outside the gene matches: 9. In germline, CDR1 is ENHRY, CDR2 SYGVKD. In nucleotides, the CDR3 is TGTGCCATCAGTGAGTCGCGGGGGACAGGGTCCGGTGAAAAACTGTTTTTT. Its translation is CAISESRGTGSGEKLFF.

V usage is TRBV7-6 and J usage is TRBJ1-1; 9 nucleotides align to TRBD1. After removal of 5 bases from V and 5 bases from J, the junction contained 6 bases not matched to a gene. Germline-derived CDR1 and CDR2 are SGHVS and FNYEAQ. This CDR3 comprises 14 residues. CDR3 in amino acids: CASSLGTGHTEAFF. In DNA, the CDR3 is TGTGCCAGCAGCCTTGGGACAGGGCATACTGAAGCTTTCTTT.

The chain couples TRBV18 to TRBJ1-5; D is possibly TRBD1 (6 bases). Deletions cut 3 bases from V and 0 bases from J, with 15 bases between. The CDR3 is 17 residues long. The germline V gene encodes CDR1 KGHSH and CDR2 LQKENI. As DNA, the CDR3 is TGTGCCAGCTCACCTCAGACGGGGGGCTCTAGCAATCAGCCCCAGCATTTT. It yields the protein CASSPQTGGSSNQPQHF.

Comment on this clone: The sample has other DNA sequences that encode this CDR3 too. The chain combines TRBV5-1 with TRBJ1-2; possible D gene TRBD1, 5 bases. V was cut by 3 bases and J by 1 base, with 7 bases left in between. Germline lookup yields CDR1 SGHRS and CDR2 YFSETQ. The CDR3 contains 13 residues. The CDR3 is CASSSGGNYGYTF. CDR3 nucleotides: TGCGCCAGCAGCTCGGGGGGTAACTATGGCTACACCTTC.